The source of this T cell receptor beta chain is a study of memory B cells and T cells in multiple sclerosis. TCRdb's table, derived via immunoSEQ multiplex PCR, lists solely in-frame clones and lacks some. In the table there are approximately 47,000 clones, around 80% of which are singletons. This CDR3 region has 15 residues. V dropped 6 bases and J dropped 0 bases, with 12 bases sitting between them. The germline V gene has CDR1 LNHDA and CDR2 SQIVND (reference sequence). Notes on the study in general: Normalization was needed because clone-set size differences affected shared clonotype counts.

On this clone itself: No antigen is known for it.

After stimulus-free culture, autoproliferating CFSE-dim and non-proliferating CFSE-high T cells were sequenced separately. Replicate wells were pooled after six to eight days of stimulus-free culture of 40 million to 65 million CFSE-labeled PBMCs. CFSE at around 0.5 uM labeled the PBMCs, which were then cultured unstimulated. This TCR was recovered from a human donor with multiple sclerosis. V gene TRBV19 combines with J gene TRBJ1-5, with D maybe TRBD1 (6 bases). The sequencing input was PBMCs from blood kept in culture. The CDR3 protein is CASSEQGNSNQPQHF. CDR3 nucleotides: TGTGCCAGTAGCGAACAGGGTAATAGCAATCAGCCCCAGCATTTT.